Below are 6 T cell receptor beta chains sequenced from a single sample in a study of blood T cell repertoires in COVID-19. Clones were read by immunoSEQ multiplex PCR, and TCRdb kept only the in-frame ones, dropping some. Of around 320,000 clones listed, just under 90% were seen once; the top ten hold less than 3.5%. The sample comprised PBMCs or T cells enriched from blood (not recorded which). The receptors were gathered from a woman between 45 and 65 years old who had been exposed to COVID-19.

The chain links TRBV28 to TRBJ2-7; D not certain. Germline values: CDR1 MDHEN, CDR2 SYDVKM. The CDR3 length is 16 residues. The V end was cut by 2 bases, the J end by 2 bases, with 16 bases between. CDR3 DNA: TGTGCCAGCAGTTTAGCTAGACCAGACTGGCCCTACGAGCAGTACTTC. Protein: CASSLARPDWPYEQYF. Variable domain in full (rest from reference TRBV28 and TRBJ2-7): DVKVTQSSRYLVKRTGEKVFLECVQDMDHENMFWYRQDPGLGLRLIYFSYDVKMKEKGDIPEGYSVSREKKERFSLILESASTNQTSMYLCASSLARPDWPYEQYFGPGTRLTVT.

This clone was seen a single time. The rearrangement joins TRBV5-1 to TRBJ2-3; possibly TRBD2 for D (5 bases). Germline V gene lookup returns CDR1 SGHRS and CDR2 YFSETQ. This CDR3 comprises 17 residues. Trimming cost V 0 bases and J 5 bases, with 19 bases left between them. The CDR3 region is CASSLGGLGAAGDTQYF. The CDR3 DNA is TGCGCCAGCAGCTTGGGAGGGCTCGGCGCGGCGGGAGATACGCAGTATTTT.

This rearrangement joins TRBV6-5 to TRBJ2-7; D is uncertain. The CDR3 has 13 amino acids. V lost 4 bases and J 2 bases, leaving 9 bases between the germline ends. From germline, CDR1 is MNHEY and CDR2 SVGAGI. Here the CDR3 DNA reads TGTGCCAGCAGTTCAGGCTTTACCTACGAGCAGTACTTC. Translation gives CASSSGFTYEQYF.

The rearrangement links TRBV19 to TRBJ1-2, with 7 bases identical to TRBD1. This CDR3 has 15 amino acids. V lost 4 bases to trimming and J lost 7 bases; unmatched junction nucleotides: 12. Germline loops: CDR1 LNHDA, CDR2 SQIVND (reference sequence). CDR3: CASSNLPRQGGGYTF. CDR3 bases: TGTGCCAGTAGTAACCTCCCACGACAGGGAGGTGGCTACACCTTC. The variable domain in full, completed from reference TRBV19 and TRBJ1-2, reads DGGITQSPKYLFRKEGQNVTLSCEQNLNHDAMYWYRQDPGQGLRLIYYSQIVNDFQKGDIAEGYSVSREKKESFPLTVTSAQKNPTAFYLCASSNLPRQGGGYTFGSGTRLTVV.

The rearrangement uses TRBV5-1 and TRBJ2-2; maybe TRBD2 (5 bases). Germline V lookup: CDR1 SGHRS, CDR2 YFSETQ. Deletions cut 4 bases from V and 5 bases from J, with 12 bases between. The CDR3 contains 14 residues. CDR3 residues: CASSLTGRTGELFF. CDR3 nucleotides: TGCGCCAGCAGCCTCACGGGAAGGACCGGGGAGCTGTTTTTT.

The genes are TRBV30 and TRBJ2-3; 7 positions agree with TRBD2. Trimming at V came to 3 bases and at J to 1 base, leaving 7 bases not matched to a gene. The CDR3 sequence is 15 residues long. Germline CDR1 and CDR2: GTSNPN and SVGIG (reference sequence). The DNA of the CDR3 is TGTGCCTGGAGCAAACTAGCGCTTGGCACAGATACGCAGTATTTT. Protein sequence: CAWSKLALGTDTQYF.